The clone carrying this TCR beta chain was recorded a few times. The target antigen is unknown. This record comes from a study of T cells after yellow fever vaccination. Overall study results and limits: From the bulk population, abundant clonotypes could contaminate and appear within FACS-sorted repertoires. Across the CD4 and CD8 compartments, a small share of clonotypes was present in both. Booster sampling recovered most clones from primary vaccination (around 96% CD4, around 90% CD8).

Template switching by 5'RACE produced TCR cDNA, adding a universal primer site and UMIs. MiXCR, applied by TCRdb to the 5' RACE reads, yields one record per CDR3 protein. The profile shows under 300,000 distinct CDR3 sequences, 10% to 15% of them singletons. The TCR originated in a man aged 25 to 40 who received the YFV17D yellow fever vaccine. Sequencing used CD4+ T cells sorted from PBMCs, obtained 45 days after the yellow fever booster vaccination.

The CDR3 DNA reads TGTGCCAGCAGCTTGTATTCCACAGATACGCAGTATTTT. It encodes CASSLYSTDTQYF. The chain carries TRBV7-9 and TRBJ2-3; unclear D gene. This CDR3 comprises 13 residues. Germline values: CDR1 SEHNR, CDR2 FQNEAQ (reference sequence). Deletions cut 3 bases from V and 2 bases from J, with 6 bases between. The full variable domain, rest sourced from reference TRBV7-9 and TRBJ2-3, is DTGVSQNPRHKITKRGQNVTFRCDPISEHNRLYWYRQTLGQGPEFLTYFQNEAQLEKSRLLSDRFSAERPKGSFSTLEIQRTEQGDSAMYLCASSLYSTDTQYFGPGTRLTVL.